This T cell receptor beta chain emerged from a study of tumor-infiltrating lymphocytes in primary liver carcinoma (dated by TCRdb to 2017 to 2019). Context from the whole study: Between late 2015 and 2016, roughly five patients in China with histopathologically diagnosed primary liver carcinoma had surgical resection. A total of roughly 35 specimens from 5 patients underwent TCRbeta repertoire sequencing, comprising approximately 25 tumor regions, 5 adjacent noncancerous liver tissues and 5 peripheral blood samples. The five patients, three men and two women aged 30 to 69 years, had hepatocellular carcinoma (four) or combined HCC and intrahepatic cholangiocarcinoma (one). The tumors of the five patients were staged as T1-T3 N0M0, with maximum diameters ranging from roughly 4 to 10 cm. Technical replicate repertoires showed high reproducibility, with mean shared-clone rates around 0.9 and correlation coefficients above 0.95. The study combined TCRbeta repertoire sequencing, expression microarrays and whole-exome sequencing across five regions of each liver tumor, with adjacent normal tissue and blood. Each sample produced about 3.5 to 8 million productive TCRbeta reads, and read depth showed no significant difference between tissue types. General conclusions and limits of the study: Bulk unsorted samples precluded comparing CD4+ and CD8+ T cell repertoires. Repertoire overlap was higher between tumor regions (mean approximately 36%) than tumor-adjacent (17%) or tumor-blood (about 14%) pairs, consistent with antigen-driven expansion. The top 250 clones made up a significantly larger repertoire fraction in tumors than in blood (p = 0.039). The study included only four to six patients, and the authors note findings should be validated in a larger study. Because sequencing covered only the TCR beta chain and unpaired alpha chains were not captured, true repertoire diversity is likely underestimated.

Blood RNA was extracted from unsorted whole blood with TRIzol reagent; germline DNA came from the DNeasy Blood & Tissue kit. At the time of sampling, the patients had chronic HBV infection and had not received any treatment. Before surgery, about 4 milliliters of peripheral blood were collected into K2EDTA tubes. As for this clonotype: What antigen it recognizes has not been identified. A read error may produce the germline difference seen at one junction end.

For CDR1 and CDR2, the germline V gene (reference sequence) lists PRHDT and FYEKMQ. Inclusive of the bounding cysteine and phenylalanine, the CDR3 is 13 residues long. Only the CDR3 DNA is retained, 39 bases long and in frame from the first base. Using a constant-region primer and ProtoScript II reverse transcriptase, TCRbeta-specific cDNA was reverse-transcribed from around 500 ng total RNA. Construction of the TCRbeta libraries relied on three nested rounds of multiplex PCR, following a slightly modified ARM-PCR procedure. The first two PCR rounds used multiplex TRBV1-TRBV30 forward primers with a Cbeta reverse primer, each for about 10 cycles. A final 25-cycle PCR with Deep VentR polymerase added sample barcodes and Illumina adapters. Before sequencing, amplicons of 200-500 bp were purified from gel using a QIAquick gel extraction kit. TCRbeta amplicons were sequenced on an Illumina HiSeq 2500 with 250-bp paired-end reads. Concerning the study's data processing: Quality trimming of reads was performed with Trimmomatic v0.33, and paired reads were merged with FLASH v1.2.11 so that full CDR3 sequences could be recovered. V, D and J germline segments were assigned to the rearranged TCRbeta sequences using MiGEC v1.2.1b. Clonotype statistics, along with Shannon-Wiener diversity indices, were calculated using VDJtools v1.0.0. To reduce sampling bias, subsequent analyses other than the diversity analysis used only the 250 most abundant clonotypes in each sample. TCRdb redid the processing of the public reads, applying fastp at Q25 and MiXCR, and retained in-frame beta chains. One record per CDR3 amino acid sequence lists the most common genes and DNA. The V and J calls were determined by TCRdb, not by the authors. This sample has approximately 320,000 distinct CDR3 sequences in its table, and around three fifths of those were observed once. Together, the top ten hold approximately 15% of the sample.

The chain was built from TRBV13 and TRBJ2-7; the D gene is possibly TRBD1, with 5 bases matching. Specimen: peripheral blood. The receptor was isolated from a woman aged 25 to 39 with primary liver carcinoma and hepatitis B virus infection. CDR3 protein: CASSPQGSCEQYF. The DNA reads as follows: TGTGCCAGCAGCCCCCAGGGATCCTGCGAGCAGTACTTC.